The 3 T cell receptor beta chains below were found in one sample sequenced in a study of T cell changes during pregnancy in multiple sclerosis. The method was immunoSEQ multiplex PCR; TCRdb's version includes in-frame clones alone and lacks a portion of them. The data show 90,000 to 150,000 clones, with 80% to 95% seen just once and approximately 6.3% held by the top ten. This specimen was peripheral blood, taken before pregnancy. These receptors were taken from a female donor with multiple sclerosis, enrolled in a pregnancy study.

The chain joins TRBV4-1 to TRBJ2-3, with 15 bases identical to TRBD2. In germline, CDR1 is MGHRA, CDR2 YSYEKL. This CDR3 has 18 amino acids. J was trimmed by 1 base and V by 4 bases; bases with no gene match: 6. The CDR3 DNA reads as TGCGCCAGCAGCCGCGCGGGACTAGCGGGAGGTGGCACAGATACGCAGTATTTT. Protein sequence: CASSRAGLAGGGTDTQYF.

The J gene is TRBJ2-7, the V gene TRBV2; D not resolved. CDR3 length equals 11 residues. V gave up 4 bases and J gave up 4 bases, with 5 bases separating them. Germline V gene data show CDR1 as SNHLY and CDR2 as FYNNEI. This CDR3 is CASSVEYEQYF. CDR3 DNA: TGTGCCAGCAGTGTGGAGTACGAGCAGTACTTC.

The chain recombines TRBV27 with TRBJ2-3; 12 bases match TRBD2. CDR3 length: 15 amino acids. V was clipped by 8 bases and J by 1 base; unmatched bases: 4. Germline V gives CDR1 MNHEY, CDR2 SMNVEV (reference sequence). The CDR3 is CASFRTSGGTDTQYF. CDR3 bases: TGTGCCAGCTTTAGGACTAGCGGGGGCACAGATACGCAGTATTTT.